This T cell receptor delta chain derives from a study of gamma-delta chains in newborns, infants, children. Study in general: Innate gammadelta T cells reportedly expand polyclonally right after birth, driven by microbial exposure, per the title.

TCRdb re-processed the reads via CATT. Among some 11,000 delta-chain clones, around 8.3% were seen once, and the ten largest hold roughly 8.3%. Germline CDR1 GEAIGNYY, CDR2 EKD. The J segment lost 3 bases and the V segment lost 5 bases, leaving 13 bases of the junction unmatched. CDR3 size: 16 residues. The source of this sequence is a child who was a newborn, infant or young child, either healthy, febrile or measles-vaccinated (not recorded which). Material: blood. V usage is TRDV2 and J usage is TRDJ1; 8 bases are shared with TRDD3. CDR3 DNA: TGTGCCTGTGTCCCACTGGGGGCAAGGGGCCCCGATAAACTCATCTTT. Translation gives CACVPLGARGPDKLIF.